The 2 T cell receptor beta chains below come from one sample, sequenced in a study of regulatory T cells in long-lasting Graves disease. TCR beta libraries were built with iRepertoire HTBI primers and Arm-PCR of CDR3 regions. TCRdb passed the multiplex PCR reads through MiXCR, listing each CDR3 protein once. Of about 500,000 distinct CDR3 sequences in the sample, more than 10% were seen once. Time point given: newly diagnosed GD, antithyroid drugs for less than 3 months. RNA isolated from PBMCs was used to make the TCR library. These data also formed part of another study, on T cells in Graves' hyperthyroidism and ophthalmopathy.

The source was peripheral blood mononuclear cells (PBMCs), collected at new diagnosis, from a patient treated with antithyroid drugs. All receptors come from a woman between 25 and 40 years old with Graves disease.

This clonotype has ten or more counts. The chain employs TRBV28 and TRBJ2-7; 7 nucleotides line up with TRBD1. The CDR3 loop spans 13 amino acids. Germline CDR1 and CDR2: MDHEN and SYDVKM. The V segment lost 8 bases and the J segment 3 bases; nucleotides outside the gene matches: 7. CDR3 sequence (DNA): TGTGCCAGCGGATTACAGGGGAACTACGAGCAGTACTTC. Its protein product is CASGLQGNYEQYF.

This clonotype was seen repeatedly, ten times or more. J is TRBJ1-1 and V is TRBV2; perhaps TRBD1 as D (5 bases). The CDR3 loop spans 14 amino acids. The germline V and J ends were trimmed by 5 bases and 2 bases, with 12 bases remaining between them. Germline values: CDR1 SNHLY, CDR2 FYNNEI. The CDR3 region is CASSQDSLNTEAFF. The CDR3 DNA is TGTGCCAGCAGTCAAGACAGCCTAAACACTGAAGCTTTCTTT.